This T cell receptor beta chain appears in the sequencing data of a study of graft-versus-host responses after intestinal transplantation. Study at large: Induction using anti-thymocyte globulin, followed by tacrolimus and steroids for approximately 3 years, was given to all recipients.

The CDR3 has 14 amino acids. V dropped 4 bases and J dropped 5 bases, with 13 bases sitting between them. Per germline, CDR1 SGHRS and CDR2 YFSETQ. Study outcomes and limitations: The authors found GvH clones in recipient marrow, some appearing first in ileum or blood.

The assay was immunoSEQ multiplex PCR, and TCRdb's table has in-frame clones only and misses some. The sample shows about 59,000 clones, almost 95% of them seen only once. Comments on this clone: Its antigen is as yet unknown.

V and J are TRBV5-1 and TRBJ2-1; D call uncertain. The sequence came from a human donor who was the organ donor for an intestinal transplant. The input for sequencing was unstimulated CD4+ T cells sorted from spleen or lymph node cells, taken before transplant. The CDR3 protein is CASSLGSFNNEQFF. The CDR3 DNA reads as TGCGCCAGCAGCCTGGGTTCCTTTAACAATGAGCAGTTCTTC. Supplemented by reference TRBV5-1 and TRBJ2-1, the full variable domain reads KAGVTQTPRYLIKTRGQQVTLSCSPISGHRSVSWYQQTPGQGLQFLFEYFSETQRNKGNFPGRFSGRQFSNSRSEMNVSTLELGDSALYLCASSLGSFNNEQFFGPGTRLTVL.